The present TCR beta chain was sequenced within a study of technical replicates of blood from a handful of donors. V was clipped by 5 bases and J by 2 bases; unmatched bases: 3. There are 14 residues in the CDR3. The germline CDR1 and CDR2 sequences are SGHRS and YFSETQ. TCRdb keeps only in-frame clones here, not all; method: immunoSEQ multiplex PCR. Here the sample spans around 69,000 clones, approximately 88% being singletons. The sequence was collected from a human donor in good health. Some clones in this sample may be carry-over from other donors' samples. V gene TRBV5-1 combines with J gene TRBJ1-3; 8 bases are shared with TRBD1. Sequencing was done on a sample of PBMCs. As DNA, the CDR3 is TGCGCCAGCAGTTCAGGGGGCCCTGGAAACACCATATATTTT. Encoded protein: CASSSGGPGNTIYF.